Listed below are T cell receptor beta chains from one sample, sequenced in a study of T cell changes during pregnancy in multiple sclerosis. The assay was immunoSEQ multiplex PCR, and TCRdb's table has in-frame clones only and misses some. The table has around 120,000 clones, approximately 93% seen once. Specimen: peripheral blood, collected after pregnancy. The receptors come from a female donor with multiple sclerosis, enrolled in a pregnancy study. CDR3s include the opening cysteine and the closing phenylalanine or tryptophan. Fields, in order: clone size, J gene, CDR3 length, V gene, D gene, CDR3 protein, CDR3 DNA. D genes are given only for firm matches. Clone size appears in some rows only: once, few, many, or a class for an expanded clone.

clone_size: .
j_call: TRBJ2-1
cdr3_length: 17
v_call: TRBV18
d_call: TRBD2
cdr3_aa: CASSSYSGASWVDEQFF
cdr3_nt: TGTGCCAGCTCCAGTTACAGCGGGGCCTCCTGGGTGGATGAGCAGTTCTTC

clone_size: .
j_call: TRBJ1-1
cdr3_length: 12
v_call: TRBV6-6
d_call: TRBD1
cdr3_aa: CASSLDRSEAFF
cdr3_nt: TGTGCCAGCAGTTTGGACAGGAGTGAAGCTTTCTTT

clone_size: .
j_call: TRBJ1-4
cdr3_length: 13
v_call: TRBV15
d_call: .
cdr3_aa: CATSRDINEKLFF
cdr3_nt: TGTGCCACCAGCAGAGATATCAATGAAAAACTGTTTTTT

clone_size: .
j_call: TRBJ1-5
cdr3_length: 13
v_call: TRBV27
d_call: .
cdr3_aa: CASSLSIGQPQHF
cdr3_nt: TGTGCCAGCAGTTTATCGATTGGCCAGCCCCAGCATTTT

clone_size: few
j_call: TRBJ1-4
cdr3_length: 14
v_call: TRBV5-8
d_call: TRBD1
cdr3_aa: CASSRWDSSGKLFF
cdr3_nt: TGTGCCAGCAGCCGATGGGACAGCTCCGGGAAACTGTTTTTT

clone_size: .
j_call: TRBJ2-7
cdr3_length: 16
v_call: TRBV19
d_call: .
cdr3_aa: CASSTLFRQNTYEQYF
cdr3_nt: TGTGCCAGTAGTACCCTATTCCGACAGAATACCTACGAGCAGTACTTC

clone_size: .
j_call: TRBJ2-5
cdr3_length: 19
v_call: TRBV7-6
d_call: TRBD2
cdr3_aa: CASSLAGLAGGYPRETQYF
cdr3_nt: TGTGCCAGCAGCTTAGCTGGGTTAGCGGGGGGCTACCCTCGGGAGACCCAGTACTTC

clone_size: .
j_call: TRBJ2-1
cdr3_length: 14
v_call: TRBV21-1
d_call: .
cdr3_aa: CASTLGVAGDEQFF
cdr3_nt: TGTGCCAGCACCCTGGGGGTCGCGGGGGATGAGCAGTTCTTC

clone_size: .
j_call: TRBJ1-5
cdr3_length: 12
v_call: TRBV27
d_call: .
cdr3_aa: CASSHTDQPQHF
cdr3_nt: TGTGCCAGCAGTCACACAGACCAGCCCCAGCATTTT

clone_size: few
j_call: TRBJ2-7
cdr3_length: 15
v_call: TRBV19
d_call: TRBD1
cdr3_aa: CASSRTGTGLYEQYF
cdr3_nt: TGTGCCAGTAGTAGAACCGGGACAGGGCTCTACGAGCAGTACTTC

clone_size: .
j_call: TRBJ2-3
cdr3_length: 14
v_call: TRBV4-1
d_call: TRBD2
cdr3_aa: CASSLLAARDTQYF
cdr3_nt: TGCGCCAGCAGCCTCCTAGCGGCCCGGGATACGCAGTATTTT

clone_size: .
j_call: TRBJ1-2
cdr3_length: 12
v_call: TRBV2
d_call: .
cdr3_aa: CASSEAAHSPTF
cdr3_nt: TGTGCCAGCAGTGAAGCAGCGCACTCACCGACCTTC

clone_size: .
j_call: TRBJ1-3
cdr3_length: 18
v_call: TRBV5-1
d_call: TRBD1
cdr3_aa: CASSFTATGQGGGNTIYF
cdr3_nt: TGCGCCAGCAGCTTTACGGCAACGGGACAGGGTGGTGGAAACACCATATATTTT

clone_size: .
j_call: TRBJ1-1
cdr3_length: 15
v_call: TRBV6-1
d_call: .
cdr3_aa: CASSEGSRGNTEAFF
cdr3_nt: TGTGCCAGCAGTGAAGGCTCCAGGGGGAACACTGAAGCTTTCTTT

clone_size: .
j_call: TRBJ1-2
cdr3_length: 13
v_call: TRBV9
d_call: TRBD1
cdr3_aa: CASRPGGGYGYTF
cdr3_nt: TGTGCCAGCAGGCCAGGGGGCGGGTATGGCTACACCTTC

clone_size: .
j_call: TRBJ2-3
cdr3_length: 13
v_call: TRBV2
d_call: .
cdr3_aa: CASNPEIADTQYF
cdr3_nt: TGTGCCAGCAATCCGGAGATAGCAGATACGCAGTATTTT

clone_size: .
j_call: TRBJ1-1
cdr3_length: 11
v_call: TRBV20-1
d_call: .
cdr3_aa: CSAYWNTEAFF
cdr3_nt: TGCAGTGCTTATTGGAACACTGAAGCTTTCTTT

clone_size: .
j_call: TRBJ2-7
cdr3_length: 13
v_call: TRBV6-5
d_call: .
cdr3_aa: CASSYGLLYEQYF
cdr3_nt: TGTGCCAGCAGTTACGGACTCCTCTACGAGCAGTACTTC

clone_size: .
j_call: TRBJ1-5
cdr3_length: 15
v_call: TRBV5-5
d_call: TRBD1
cdr3_aa: CASSFGQGLGQPQHF
cdr3_nt: TGTGCCAGCAGCTTCGGACAGGGGTTAGGTCAGCCCCAGCATTTT

clone_size: .
j_call: TRBJ2-1
cdr3_length: 17
v_call: TRBV30
d_call: TRBD2
cdr3_aa: CAWSLAGGISSYNEQFF
cdr3_nt: TGTGCCTGGAGTTTAGCGGGGGGGATCAGCTCCTACAATGAGCAGTTCTTC

clone_size: few
j_call: TRBJ2-7
cdr3_length: 10
v_call: TRBV10-3
d_call: .
cdr3_aa: CAAGDYEQYF
cdr3_nt: TGTGCCGCCGGAGATTACGAGCAGTACTTC

clone_size: .
j_call: TRBJ2-7
cdr3_length: 15
v_call: TRBV29-1
d_call: .
cdr3_aa: CSVEGGRGNPYEQYF
cdr3_nt: TGCAGCGTTGAAGGTGGTCGGGGAAACCCCTACGAGCAGTACTTC

clone_size: .
j_call: TRBJ1-5
cdr3_length: 14
v_call: TRBV19
d_call: .
cdr3_aa: CASSMTQGGQPQHF
cdr3_nt: TGTGCCAGTAGTATGACACAGGGCGGCCAGCCCCAGCATTTT

clone_size: .
j_call: TRBJ2-7
cdr3_length: 14
v_call: TRBV2
d_call: TRBD1
cdr3_aa: CASLGTGPSYEQYF
cdr3_nt: TGTGCCAGCCTTGGGACAGGGCCCTCCTACGAGCAGTACTTC

clone_size: .
j_call: TRBJ2-2
cdr3_length: 14
v_call: TRBV15
d_call: .
cdr3_aa: CATSRGRNTGELFF
cdr3_nt: TGTGCCACCAGCAGGGGGAGGAACACCGGGGAGCTGTTTTTT

clone_size: once
j_call: TRBJ2-5
cdr3_length: 15
v_call: TRBV13
d_call: TRBD2
cdr3_aa: CASSTVAGGAGAQYF
cdr3_nt: TGTGCCAGCAGCACTGTAGCGGGGGGGGCTGGAGCCCAGTACTTC

clone_size: .
j_call: TRBJ2-7
cdr3_length: 13
v_call: TRBV2
d_call: .
cdr3_aa: CASIGQRSYEQYF
cdr3_nt: TGTGCCAGCATAGGACAGAGATCCTACGAGCAGTACTTC

clone_size: .
j_call: TRBJ2-1
cdr3_length: 18
v_call: TRBV18
d_call: TRBD2
cdr3_aa: CASSPGTSGGHSYNEQFF
cdr3_nt: TGTGCCAGCTCACCCGGGACTAGCGGGGGGCACTCCTACAATGAGCAGTTCTTC

clone_size: .
j_call: TRBJ1-5
cdr3_length: 15
v_call: TRBV5-1
d_call: TRBD1
cdr3_aa: CASSPGQASNQPQHF
cdr3_nt: TGCGCCAGCAGCCCGGGACAGGCGAGCAATCAGCCCCAGCATTTT

clone_size: once
j_call: TRBJ1-5
cdr3_length: 17
v_call: TRBV4-1
d_call: TRBD1
cdr3_aa: CASSQVPGQGPNQPQHF
cdr3_nt: TGCGCCAGCAGCCAAGTCCCGGGACAGGGGCCCAATCAGCCCCAGCATTTT

clone_size: .
j_call: TRBJ2-5
cdr3_length: 16
v_call: TRBV6-5
d_call: TRBD2
cdr3_aa: CASSYSKTSAAGAQYF
cdr3_nt: TGTGCCAGCAGTTACTCGAAGACTAGCGCTGCGGGGGCCCAGTACTTC

clone_size: .
j_call: TRBJ2-7
cdr3_length: 12
v_call: TRBV5-1
d_call: TRBD2
cdr3_aa: CASSQAGDEQYF
cdr3_nt: TGCGCCAGCAGCCAGGCGGGGGACGAGCAGTACTTC

clone_size: .
j_call: TRBJ2-1
cdr3_length: 12
v_call: TRBV18
d_call: .
cdr3_aa: CASSPGANEQFF
cdr3_nt: TGTGCCAGCTCACCGGGGGCTAATGAGCAGTTCTTC

clone_size: .
j_call: TRBJ1-1
cdr3_length: 14
v_call: TRBV28
d_call: TRBD1
cdr3_aa: CASRYGQVGAEAFF
cdr3_nt: TGTGCCAGCAGATACGGACAGGTGGGTGCTGAAGCTTTCTTT

clone_size: .
j_call: TRBJ1-1
cdr3_length: 15
v_call: TRBV2
d_call: .
cdr3_aa: CASIEGAAANTEAFF
cdr3_nt: TGTGCCAGCATCGAAGGGGCAGCCGCGAACACTGAAGCTTTCTTT

clone_size: .
j_call: TRBJ1-1
cdr3_length: 14
v_call: TRBV2
d_call: .
cdr3_aa: CASLRQGGNTEAFF
cdr3_nt: TGTGCCAGCTTGAGGCAGGGTGGGAACACTGAAGCTTTCTTT

clone_size: .
j_call: TRBJ2-5
cdr3_length: 16
v_call: TRBV6-6
d_call: TRBD2
cdr3_aa: CASSYISAGGRETQYF
cdr3_nt: TGTGCCAGCAGTTACATATCTGCGGGGGGGCGAGAGACCCAGTACTTC

clone_size: .
j_call: TRBJ1-2
cdr3_length: 14
v_call: TRBV5-4
d_call: .
cdr3_aa: CASSFEVADYGYTF
cdr3_nt: TGTGCCAGCAGCTTCGAAGTTGCGGACTATGGCTACACCTTC

clone_size: .
j_call: TRBJ1-5
cdr3_length: 16
v_call: TRBV5-6
d_call: .
cdr3_aa: CASSWGGTDRNQPQHF
cdr3_nt: TGTGCCAGCAGCTGGGGAGGGACGGACCGCAATCAGCCCCAGCATTTT

clone_size: .
j_call: TRBJ2-3
cdr3_length: 16
v_call: TRBV7-2
d_call: TRBD2
cdr3_aa: CASSLVLGGETDTQYF
cdr3_nt: TGTGCCAGCAGCTTAGTTTTGGGGGGGGAAACAGATACGCAGTATTTT

clone_size: .
j_call: TRBJ2-2
cdr3_length: 16
v_call: TRBV7-8
d_call: TRBD1
cdr3_aa: CASSLRTGANTGELFF
cdr3_nt: TGTGCCAGCAGCCTGAGGACAGGGGCGAACACCGGGGAGCTGTTTTTT